This T cell receptor (beta chain) stems from a study of cytomegalovirus exposure and HLA in healthy donors. The repertoire was sequenced with immunoSEQ multiplex PCR; TCRdb's copy has only in-frame clones and lacks some. The sample contains 150,000 to 200,000 clones, around nine tenths of which appear only once. General study points: In vitro experiments confirmed that three CMV-associated chains were specific for CMV antigens. The study labeled 164 TCR beta chains cytomegalovirus-associated. Most observed TCR sequences were rare, whereas some public TCRs were detected in many donors.

Points on this clone: The antigen is not known.

The germline V gene encodes CDR1 MNHEY and CDR2 SVGAGI. J lost 0 bases, V lost 4 bases, and 6 bases had no gene match. This CDR3 region has 16 residues. It was the roughly 110-subject validation cohort, separate from the roughly 700-subject first cohort, to which the donors belonged. This TCR derives from a woman aged 25 to 39 in good health and CMV-seronegative. V gene TRBV6-5 combines with J gene TRBJ1-1, with 9 bases matching TRBD1. The sequencing sample was made of PBMCs. CDR3 residues: CASSSNRGPLNTEAFF. CDR3 in DNA: TGTGCCAGCAGTTCCAACAGGGGGCCCCTGAACACTGAAGCTTTCTTT.